This T cell receptor (beta chain) comes out of a study of human T cells and chemical hapten exposure. This CDR3 has 14 amino acids. The V gene end was trimmed by 2 bases and the J gene end by 2 bases; junction bases not matched to a gene: 3. Via MiXCR, TCRdb re-called the RACE reads, giving one row per CDR3 protein. The table records fewer than 40,000 distinct CDR3 sequences, around 5.5% of them present only once. Documented time point: healthy volunteer bleed at 6 weeks. It was from unfractionated whole blood that total RNA was extracted. This clonotype was sampled from a human donor in good health. Some clones in this sample may be carry-over from other donors' samples. V and J are TRBV12-3 or TRBV12-4 and TRBJ2-7, with 7 bases that match TRBD2. Material for sequencing was whole blood. The CDR3 loop is CASSLLAATYEQYF. CDR3 DNA sequence: TGTGCCAGCAGTTTACTAGCGGCGACCTACGAGCAGTACTTC.